This T cell receptor beta chain was documented in a study of vaccination and CD4 T cells after COVID-19. About the study: Collection of post-COVID samples occurred a median approximately 100 days after diagnosis, spanning a range of 35 to 161.

Specified treatment: approximately 10-day PBMC culture with coronavirus spike peptide pools or control peptides (ViraFEST assay). Researchers collected the unexposed donor's CD4+ T cells before the COVID-19 pandemic (2011-2018). The V and J ends lost 7 bases and 3 bases respectively, with 14 bases between them. Germline values: CDR1 MDHEN, CDR2 SYDVKM. This CDR3 has 14 residues. CD4+ T cells that had been cultured provided DNA sequenced with the Oncomine TCR Beta short-read assay. Via MiXCR, TCRdb re-called the PCR reads, giving one row per CDR3 protein. The data hold under 6,500 distinct CDR3 sequences, with about 41% observed a single time. This clonotype was observed a single time. Its antigen is not known.

The sample comprised CD4+ T cells from blood, cultured in vitro. The TCR was taken from a human donor in good health. V gene TRBV28 combines with J gene TRBJ2-3; D unclear. The CDR3 is CASNSEGITDTQYF. The CDR3 coding sequence is TGTGCCAGCAACTCAGAAGGTATTACAGATACGCAGTATTTT.